By its share, the clone carrying this T cell receptor beta chain is medium-sized. Its antigen remains unknown. The data were obtained in a study of T-cell reconstitution after alpha-beta-depleted transplantation in children. The study, taken as a whole, reports: Surviving recipient T cells and thymic progenitors accounted for the high day-60 TCRbeta diversity observed in some patients. Reportedly, only several hundred clones from non-depleted graft cells drove alpha-beta T-cell counts at about two months.

Unique molecular identifiers tagged the TCRbeta library. TCRdb recomputed calls from the PCR reads with MiXCR, one row per CDR3 protein. The sample has tens of thousands of distinct CDR3 sequences; 6.3% are singletons. Germline lookup yields CDR1 SGHRS and CDR2 YFSETQ. The length of the CDR3 is 13 residues. The V and J ends lost 2 bases and 4 bases respectively, with 6 bases between them. This chain joins TRBV5-1 and TRBJ2-2, with D uncertain. This receptor was taken from a male patient younger than 18 who had a stem cell transplant for acute myeloid leukemia, so the T cells may come from the graft donor. Sequenced here: PBMCs, mostly from graft donor cells, sampled 180 days after TCRalphabeta/CD19-depleted stem cell transplant. The CDR3 is CASSLKATGELFF. In DNA, the CDR3 is TGCGCCAGCAGCTTAAAAGCCACCGGGGAGCTGTTTTTT.